This TCR beta chain was documented in a study of neurological immune-mediated disorders. This clonotype showed up many times. Between the trimmed V and J ends, which lost 1 base and 8 bases, there was a span of 10 bases. This CDR3 spans 13 amino acids. Germline loops: CDR1 SGHDN, CDR2 FVKESK. It was blood bank volunteers in Maryland, USA who made up the healthy controls. The authors produced cDNA by 5'RACE using 10-nucleotide random UMIs. TCRdb re-analysed the 5' RACE reads in MiXCR, keeping a single row per CDR3 protein. The sample records about 76,000 distinct CDR3 sequences, about a sixth being singletons.

J is TRBJ2-3 and V is TRBV14, with D maybe TRBD1 (5 bases). Material for sequencing was PBMCs. The clonotype comes from a woman aged 40 to 49 in good health. CDR3 in DNA: TGTGCCAGCAGCCAAGTCGAAGGGGCTACGCAGTATTTT. Translation gives CASSQVEGATQYF.